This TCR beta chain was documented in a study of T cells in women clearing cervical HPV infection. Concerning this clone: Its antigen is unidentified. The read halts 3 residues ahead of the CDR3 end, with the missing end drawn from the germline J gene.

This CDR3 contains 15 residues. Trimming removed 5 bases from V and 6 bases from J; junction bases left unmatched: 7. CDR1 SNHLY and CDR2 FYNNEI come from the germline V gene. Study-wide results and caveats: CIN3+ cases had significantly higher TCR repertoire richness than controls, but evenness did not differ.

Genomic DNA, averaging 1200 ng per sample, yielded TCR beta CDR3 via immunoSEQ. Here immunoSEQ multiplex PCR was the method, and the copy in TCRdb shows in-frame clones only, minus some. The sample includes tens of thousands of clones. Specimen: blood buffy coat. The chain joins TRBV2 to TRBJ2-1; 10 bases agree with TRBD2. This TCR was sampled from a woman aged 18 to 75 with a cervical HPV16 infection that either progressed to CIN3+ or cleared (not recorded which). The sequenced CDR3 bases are TGTGCCAGCAGTCCCGAGCGGGGGGGCTTCAATGAG. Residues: CASSPERGGFNE. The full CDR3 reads CASSPERGGFNEQFF.